The 7 T cell receptor beta chains given below trace back to one sample, sequenced in a study of control samples from healthy donors and cancer patients. Generated by immunoSEQ multiplex PCR, the TCRdb table keeps only in-frame clones and is missing some. The data hold over 110,000 clones, with approximately 90% observed a single time. The specimen sequenced was blood. Receptors were obtained from a woman in her twenties or thirties in good health.

V is TRBV2 and J is TRBJ2-5; D is unresolved. Germline V CDR1 and CDR2: SNHLY, FYNNEI. The CDR3 extends over 12 amino acids. Trimming stripped 6 bases from V and 4 bases from J, with 9 bases between. This CDR3 reads CASRPDGETQYF. The CDR3 DNA is TGTGCCAGCAGACCCGATGGAGAGACCCAGTACTTC. Filled out from reference TRBV2 and TRBJ2-5, the complete variable domain reads EPEVTQTPSHQVTQMGQEVILRCVPISNHLYFYWYRQILGQKVEFLVSFYNNEISEKSEIFDDQFSVERPDGSNFTLKIRSTKLEDSAMYFCASRPDGETQYFGPGTRLLVL.

The chain has TRBV6-2 or TRBV6-3 and TRBJ2-3; 7 bases map to TRBD2. Germline V lookup: CDR1 MNHEY, CDR2 SVGEGT. CDR3 length: 14 amino acids. The V segment lost 5 bases and the J segment 0 bases; nucleotides outside the gene matches: 2. The CDR3 loop reads CASSSGASTDTQYF. DNA for the CDR3: TGTGCCAGCAGTAGCGGGGCTAGCACAGATACGCAGTATTTT.

This rearrangement joins TRBV6-4 to TRBJ2-3, with 9 bases lining up with TRBD2. The length of the CDR3 is 15 residues. After removal of 2 bases from V and 4 bases from J, the junction contained 4 bases not matched to a gene. Germline CDR1 is MRHNA and CDR2 is SNTAGT. The CDR3 DNA sequence: TGTGCCAGCAGTGACGCGGGAGGGCCGGCAGATACGCAGTATTTT. It encodes CASSDAGGPADTQYF.

The V and J genes are TRBV27 and TRBJ1-1, with 9 bases fitting TRBD1. With 4 bases clipped from V and 5 bases from J, the junction kept 11 bases outside the gene matches. The CDR3 runs to 16 residues. Germline CDR1 reads MNHEY; CDR2 reads SMNVEV (reference sequence). The CDR3 reads CASSSLYRGRLTEAFF. In nucleotides, the CDR3 is TGTGCCAGCAGTTCGCTTTACAGGGGGCGACTTACTGAAGCTTTCTTT.

The J gene is TRBJ2-2, the V gene TRBV30; perhaps D is TRBD1 or TRBD2 (6 bases each). V was trimmed by 1 base and J by 6 bases, leaving 15 bases between them. The germline CDR1 and CDR2 sequences are GTSNPN and SVGIG (reference sequence). The CDR3 spans 15 residues. The CDR3 coding sequence is TGTGCCTGGAGTGGCCCGAAAAGGGGGGCCGGGGAGCTGTTTTTT. Its translation is CAWSGPKRGAGELFF.

The chain uses TRBV3-1 (or the pseudogene TRBV3-2) and TRBJ2-2; D unclear. The CDR3 extends over 12 amino acids. Germline V CDR1 and CDR2: LGHDT, YNNKEL (reference sequence). With 3 bases removed from V and 3 bases from J, the gap between germline ends came to 2 bases. The CDR3 coding sequence is TGTGCCAGCAGCCATGACACCGGGGAGCTGTTTTTT. Encoded protein: CASSHDTGELFF.

The chain is built from TRBV18 and TRBJ2-4; 8 bases are a match to TRBD1. CDR3 length: 14 amino acids. Germline CDR1 reads KGHSH; CDR2 reads LQKENI. Trimming removed 6 bases from V and 5 bases from J; junction bases left unmatched: 6. The DNA for the CDR3 is TGTGCCAGCTCGCCGGACAGGGCCCAAAACATTCAGTACTTC. Its translation is CASSPDRAQNIQYF.